This T cell receptor (beta chain) was profiled in a study of beta chain features in type 1 diabetes. General study findings and limits: Shortening of TCRB CDR3s, moderate but significant, appeared in all four CD4+ subsets of Type 1 diabetes patients.

As every portion of the isolated RNA was reverse transcribed, the sequencing read expressed TCRB transcripts. Data came from immunoSEQ multiplex PCR; TCRdb stores just in-frame clones and leaves some out. The repertoire holds over 200,000 clones, with about a tenth as singletons. About this clone: Its specificity is unknown.

Germline V lookup: CDR1 LNHNV, CDR2 YYDKDF (reference sequence). The CDR3 loop spans 12 amino acids. V was clipped by 6 bases and J by 5 bases; unmatched bases: 4. The TCR was taken from a young man with type 1 diabetes. The specimen sequenced was naive CD4+ T cells from blood. The chain combines TRBV15 with TRBJ2-7, with TRBD1 identical over 7 bases. The CDR3 nucleotides are TGTGCCACCAGTGGAACAGGGGACGAGCAGTACTTC. Its protein product is CATSGTGDEQYF.